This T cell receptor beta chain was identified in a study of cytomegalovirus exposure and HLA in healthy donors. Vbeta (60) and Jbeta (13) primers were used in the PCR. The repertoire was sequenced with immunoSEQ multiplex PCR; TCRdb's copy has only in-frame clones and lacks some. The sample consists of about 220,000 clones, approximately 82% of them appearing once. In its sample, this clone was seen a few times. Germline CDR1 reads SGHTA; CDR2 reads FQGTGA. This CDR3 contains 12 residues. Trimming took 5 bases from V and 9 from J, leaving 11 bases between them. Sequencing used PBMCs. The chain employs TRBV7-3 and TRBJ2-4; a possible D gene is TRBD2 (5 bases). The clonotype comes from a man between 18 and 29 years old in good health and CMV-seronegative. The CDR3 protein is CASSDYQGIQYF. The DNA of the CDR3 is TGTGCCAGCAGCGACTATCAAGGCATTCAGTACTTC.